Following are 20 T cell receptor beta chains from one sample sequenced in a study of identical twins listed by TCRdb under 2016. The library came from 5' RACE. The listed sequencing device is Illumina HiSeq 2000. The public sequencing data were trimmed at Q25 with fastp and processed into clonotypes with MiXCR by TCRdb, which kept only in-frame beta chains. Each entry merges the rows of one CDR3 protein and shows their most common DNA and genes. The table for this sample lists under 350,000 distinct CDR3 sequences; just under 9.5% of them were counted only once. Jointly, the top ten make up approximately 7% of the sample. The same data also contributed to another study, on yellow fever vaccine responses in identical twins.

The sequenced sample was CD8+ T cells sorted from blood. Every receptor here comes from a woman in her late teens or twenties in good health.

This clonotype has more than one count but fewer than ten. This chain links TRBV10-1 with TRBJ2-7; either TRBD1 or TRBD2 may supply D (5 bases each). V lost 3 bases and J 4 bases, leaving 13 bases between the germline ends. The CDR3 is 14 residues long. Germline values: CDR1 WNHNN, CDR2 SYGVQD (reference sequence). CDR3 amino acids: CASSDAEGKYEQYF. The CDR3 DNA sequence: TGCGCCAGCAGTGATGCCGAGGGGAAGTACGAGCAGTACTTC.

This clonotype was found a few times. This CDR3 is CATHLGPGASYNEQFF. CDR3 bases: TGTGCCACCCACTTGGGGCCAGGGGCTTCCTACAATGAGCAGTTCTTC. The genes are TRBV6-1 and TRBJ2-1, with a possible D match to TRBD1 (6 bases). Germline CDR1 reads MNHNS; CDR2 reads SASEGT. There are 16 residues in the CDR3. V shed 10 bases and J shed 1 base, with 20 bases lying between them.

V usage is TRBV13 and J usage is TRBJ2-3; D might be TRBD2 (5 bases). CDR1 is PRHDT, CDR2 FYEKMQ, per germline (reference sequence). The CDR3 runs to 16 residues. Trimming took off 2 bases at V and 2 bases at J, with 14 bases between the two ends. The CDR3 sequence: CASSLKASYPTDTQYF. The CDR3, as DNA: TGTGCCAGCAGCTTAAAGGCTAGCTACCCCACAGATACGCAGTATTTT.

This clonotype was recorded a few times. The rearrangement uses TRBV5-1 and TRBJ2-7, with a possible D match to TRBD2 (5 bases). The V gene's germline CDR1 is SGHRS and CDR2 YFSETQ. V was shortened by 2 bases and J by 7 bases, with 13 bases between the two germline ends. This CDR3 contains 13 residues. For the CDR3, the DNA is TGCGCCAGCAGCTTAGGTAGTTCGGGGGAGCAGTACTTC. Amino acids: CASSLGSSGEQYF. Filled out from reference TRBV5-1 and TRBJ2-7, the complete variable domain reads KAGVTQTPRYLIKTRGQQVTLSCSPISGHRSVSWYQQTPGQGLQFLFEYFSETQRNKGNFPGRFSGRQFSNSRSEMNVSTLELGDSALYLCASSLGSSGEQYFGPGTRLTVT.

Ten or more counts support this clonotype. The chain combines TRBV4-2 with TRBJ2-7; a possible D gene is TRBD1 (6 bases). The germline CDR1 and CDR2 sequences are LGHNA and YNFKEQ. V lost 4 bases and J 4 bases, leaving 14 bases between the germline ends. The CDR3 is 14 amino acids. The CDR3 DNA reads TGTGCCAGCAGCCCCTTCGGCAGGGGATACGAGCAGTACTTC. Translating it yields CASSPFGRGYEQYF.

This clonotype was picked up many times. V and J are TRBV20-1 and TRBJ2-1, with TRBD2 matching over 7 bases. The V gene's germline CDR1 is DFQATT and CDR2 SNEGSKA (reference sequence). Trimming removed 3 bases from V and 4 bases from J; junction bases left unmatched: 6. This CDR3 comprises 14 residues. The CDR3 sequence is CSASVPSGYNEQFF. The CDR3 DNA reads as TGCAGTGCTAGTGTTCCTAGCGGTTACAATGAGCAGTTCTTC.

This clonotype was recorded at least ten times. The gene calls are TRBV7-9 and TRBJ2-7, with TRBD2 matching over 7 bases. Trimming cost V 3 bases and J 2 bases; bases outside gene matches: 10. This CDR3 has 16 amino acids. CDR1 SEHNR and CDR2 FQNEAQ come from the germline V gene (reference sequence). The CDR3 spells CASSFNRASGTYEQYF. The DNA of the CDR3 is TGTGCCAGCAGCTTTAATCGGGCTAGCGGCACCTACGAGCAGTACTTC.

V usage is TRBV27 and J usage is TRBJ2-5; no clear D. Germline CDR1 and CDR2: MNHEY and SMNVEV (reference sequence). The CDR3 sequence is 18 residues long. Trimming cost V 6 bases and J 5 bases, with 28 bases left between them. CDR3 DNA sequence: TGTGCCAGCAGCCGCTGGCTCGAGTTAGGCGGAATCAGGGAGACCCAGTACTTC. Translating it yields CASSRWLELGGIRETQYF.

To note about this clonotype: The junction and the germline gene differ at one end; a read error may be behind it. This chain joins TRBV12-3 or TRBV12-4 and TRBJ2-1; 11 bases map to TRBD2. This CDR3 has 17 amino acids. CDR3 DNA: TGTGCCCGCAGTTTTTCTAGATCCCTAGCGGGAGGTAATGAGCAGTTCTTC. It yields the protein CARSFSRSLAGGNEQFF.

This clonotype was recorded many times. V usage is TRBV5-1 and J usage is TRBJ2-3, with TRBD2 identical over 8 bases. The CDR3 runs to 16 residues. V was pared by 5 bases and J by 0 bases, with 8 bases of the junction left unmatched. Germline V gene data show CDR1 as SGHRS and CDR2 as YFSETQ. CDR3 in DNA: TGCGCCAGCAGTCAAGCTCCTAGCGGGAGCACAGATACGCAGTATTTT. This translates into CASSQAPSGSTDTQYF.

Of note for this clonotype: A read error may be the cause here, since a much bigger clone is one base away. This chain joins TRBV4-1 and TRBJ2-2, with 9 bases identical to TRBD2. Germline loops: CDR1 MGHRA, CDR2 YSYEKL. The CDR3 is 18 residues long. Trimming cost V 6 bases and J 3 bases; bases outside gene matches: 14. The CDR3 DNA sequence: TGCGCCAGCAGTGGAATAGCGGGAGAGGTTCGGTACACCGGGGAGCTGTTTTTT. Translating it yields CASSGIAGEVRYTGELFF.

This clonotype was counted at least ten times. The chain uses TRBV4-1 and TRBJ2-7; D unclear. V was shortened by 0 bases and J by 3 bases, with 9 bases between the two germline ends. This CDR3 is built from 14 residues. Germline V CDR1 and CDR2: MGHRA, YSYEKL. CDR3 protein: CASSQDTRSYEQYF. CDR3 bases: TGCGCCAGCAGCCAAGATACGAGGAGCTACGAGCAGTACTTC.

This sequence joins TRBV5-6 and TRBJ2-1, with 7 bases fitting TRBD2. The CDR3 has 15 residues. CDR1 SGHDT and CDR2 YYEEEE come from the germline V gene. Trimming removed 0 bases from V and 7 bases from J; junction bases left unmatched: 7. CDR3 DNA sequence: TGTGCCAGCAGCTTGGAGCGACTAGCTGGGAATGAGCAGTTCTTC. This gives the protein CASSLERLAGNEQFF.

V is TRBV9 and J is TRBJ2-6, with TRBD1 matching over 10 bases. The V and J ends lost 3 bases and 0 bases, in that order; junction bases with no gene match: 15. Germline values: CDR1 SGDLS, CDR2 YYNGEE. This CDR3 has 21 residues. In DNA form, the CDR3 reads TGTGCCAGCAGCGGGCCTACCGGGACAGGGGCCCACCGCTCTGGGGCCAACGTCCTGACTTTC. This codes for CASSGPTGTGAHRSGANVLTF.

This clonotype has a handful of counts. The rearrangement joins TRBV12-3 or TRBV12-4 to TRBJ2-7; possibly TRBD1 for D (6 bases). The CDR3 has 15 residues. V was clipped by 5 bases and J by 2 bases, with 16 bases between them. The CDR3 coding sequence is TGTGCCAGCAGTCGCCAGGGGCCCCACCCCTACGAGCAGTACTTC. It yields the protein CASSRQGPHPYEQYF.

CDR3 sequence: CASSPTSGRVGTDTQYF. The CDR3, as DNA: TGTGCCAGCAGCCCCACTAGCGGGAGAGTTGGCACAGATACGCAGTATTTT. The chain recombines TRBV7-2 with TRBJ2-3, with TRBD2 matching over 11 bases. The CDR3 contains 17 residues. CDR1 is SGHTA, CDR2 FQGNSA, per germline. V lost 5 bases, J lost 1 base, and 8 bases stayed unmatched.

This clonotype was detected only a few times. The chain combines TRBV11-2 with TRBJ2-3; 8 bases agree with TRBD2. The CDR3 contains 15 residues. The V segment lost 2 bases and the J segment 2 bases; nucleotides outside the gene matches: 3. Germline CDR1 and CDR2: SGHAT and FQNNGV. The chain's CDR3 is CASSLYGGDTDTQYF. CDR3 nucleotides: TGTGCCAGCAGCTTATACGGGGGGGACACAGATACGCAGTATTTT.

As DNA, the CDR3 is TGCGCCAGCAGCCGAGGGACAGGGTTCGACGAGCAGTACTTC. It yields the protein CASSRGTGFDEQYF. The chain employs TRBV4-3 and TRBJ2-7; 9 nucleotides align to TRBD1. Germline V gene data show CDR1 as LGHNA and CDR2 as YSLEER. The trim removed 4 bases at V and 5 bases at J, leaving 6 bases unmatched. The CDR3 extends over 14 amino acids.

This clonotype was recorded a few times. The V and J genes are TRBV11-2 and TRBJ2-1; 8 nucleotides line up with TRBD2. The CDR3 loop spans 17 amino acids. Germline V gene lookup returns CDR1 SGHAT and CDR2 FQNNGV. V gave up 5 bases and J gave up 3 bases; unmatched junction bases: 12. In DNA, the CDR3 is TGTGCCAGCAGCACCTCGGGGGGGGGCGGTCACTACAATGAGCAGTTCTTC. It codes for CASSTSGGGGHYNEQFF.

This clonotype was seen many times. The V and J genes are TRBV15 and TRBJ2-7; D possibly matches TRBD1 or TRBD2 (5 bases each). V was pared by 0 bases and J by 2 bases, with 14 bases between. The CDR3 covers 16 residues. Germline V lookup: CDR1 LNHNV, CDR2 YYDKDF (reference sequence). The CDR3: CATSRDSVGTAYEQYF. CDR3 coding DNA: TGTGCCACCAGCAGAGATTCGGTCGGGACGGCCTACGAGCAGTACTTC.